What follows describes a single T cell receptor beta chain. Method: immunoSEQ multiplex PCR; TCRdb's copy keeps in-frame clones and lacks some. The sample records 30,000 to 40,000 clones, 92% being singletons. The data were obtained in a study of chemoradiotherapy in HPV16-positive cancers. Source: blood, taken from a patient who underwent chemoradiotherapy. The sequence derives from a human donor with HPV-associated anogenital cancer.

The CDR3 here is CASSQAASNQPQHF. CDR3 nucleotide sequence: TGCGCCAGCAGCCAAGCGGCAAGCAATCAGCCCCAGCATTTT. This chain links TRBV4-1 with TRBJ1-5; D not resolved. The CDR3 runs 14 residues. Trimming took 1 base from V and 1 from J, leaving 5 bases between them. The germline V gene encodes CDR1 MGHRA and CDR2 YSYEKL.